Listed below are T cell receptor beta chains from one sample, sequenced in a study of T cell changes during pregnancy in multiple sclerosis. Assay used: immunoSEQ multiplex PCR; TCRdb lists only in-frame clones, some missing. The sample shows fewer than 15,000 clones, approximately 83% of them seen only once. The source material was CD8+ T cells from peripheral blood mononuclear cells, sampled in the first trimester of pregnancy. These TCRs come from a female donor with multiple sclerosis, enrolled in a pregnancy study. The CDR3 runs from the conserved cysteine through the conserved F or W. The D gene is left open where the match is weak. Not all rows give a size; the values are once, few, many and, for expanded clones, a class.

j_call | v_call | clone_size | cdr3_length | d_call | cdr3_nt | cdr3_aa
TRBJ2-7 | TRBV5-1 | . | 15 | . | TGCGCCAGCAGCTTGTCTTGGACAGCGTTGGATGAGCAGTACTTC | CASSLSWTALDEQYF
TRBJ2-5 | TRBV11-2 | medium-sized | 15 | . | TGTGCCAGCAGCCTCCGACAGACGTCCCGAGAGACCCAGTACTTC | CASSLRQTSRETQYF
TRBJ1-2 | TRBV28 | . | 15 | . | TGTGCCAGCAGTTTTTTCCGGGGACTCAACTATGGCTACACCTTC | CASSFFRGLNYGYTF
TRBJ2-3 | TRBV7-9 | . | 12 | . | TGTGCCAGCAGCCAGGTGGCAGACACGCAGTATTTT | CASSQVADTQYF
TRBJ2-7 | TRBV10-2 | medium-sized | 12 | TRBD2 | TGCGCCAGCAAGGTCCCCTGGGGGGGTTATTCCTTC | CASKVPWGGYSF
TRBJ2-7 | TRBV30 | . | 11 | . | TGTGCCTGGTTACAGGCCTACGAGCAGTACTTC | CAWLQAYEQYF
TRBJ2-1 | TRBV7-9 | . | 12 | . | TGTGCCAGCAGCTTGGCTTTAAATGAGCAGTTCTTC | CASSLALNEQFF
TRBJ2-1 | TRBV7-6 | . | 16 | . | TGTGCCAGCAGCCTTCGAGGGCAGCGGATCTACAATGAGCAGTTCTTC | CASSLRGQRIYNEQFF
TRBJ1-2 | TRBV25-1 | once | 13 | TRBD1 | TGTGCCAGCAGCTTCGACAGGGGGGATGGCTACACCTTC | CASSFDRGDGYTF
TRBJ1-5 | TRBV2 | . | 14 | . | TGTGCCAGTAATCTAGTAAAAAGCAATCAGCCCCAGCATTTT | CASNLVKSNQPQHF
TRBJ2-7 | TRBV19 | . | 17 | . | TGTGCCCCCAAGGGCCGGGGAATCCCAAGATCCTCCTACGAGCAGTACTTC | CAPKGRGIPRSSYEQYF
TRBJ2-5 | TRBV13 | . | 14 | . | TGTGCCAGCAGCTTAGGCTGGGGGGAGAAGACCCAGTACTTC | CASSLGWGEKTQYF
TRBJ2-3 | TRBV6-4 | . | 14 | TRBD2 | TGTGCCACCAGCCAACGGGGGGGCACAGATACGCAGTATTTT | CATSQRGGTDTQYF
TRBJ2-7 | TRBV5-1 | . | 13 | . | TGCGCCAGCAGCTTGTCCCGGGACTACGAGCAGTACTTC | CASSLSRDYEQYF
TRBJ2-2 | TRBV9 | once | 16 | . | TGTGCCAGCAGCGACCCCGGGACAACGAACACCGGGGAGCTGTTTTTT | CASSDPGTTNTGELFF
TRBJ2-2 | TRBV25-1 | . | 13 | TRBD2 | TGTGCCAGCCAAGCGGGAGTATCCGGGGAGCTGTTTTTT | CASQAGVSGELFF
TRBJ1-2 | TRBV2 | . | 16 | . | TGTGCCAGCAGTGTGGGAGGGGTTAGGCCAAGCGGCGGCTACACCTTC | CASSVGGVRPSGGYTF
TRBJ2-1 | TRBV27 | . | 15 | . | TGTGCCAGCAGTTTAAGTCCGGGAGTCTACAATGAGCAGTTCTTC | CASSLSPGVYNEQFF
TRBJ2-7 | TRBV7-9 | . | 14 | TRBD1 | TGTGCCAGCAGCTTAGGGGACAGGACCTACGAGCAGTACTTC | CASSLGDRTYEQYF
TRBJ1-5 | TRBV28 | . | 16 | . | TGTGCCAGCGGAATCGCCTGGACATCTAGCAATCAGCCCCAGCATTTT | CASGIAWTSSNQPQHF
TRBJ2-1 | TRBV4-1 | . | 15 | . | TGCGCCAGCAGCCTCGGCCGGCTAGATGTCAATGAGCAGTTCTTC | CASSLGRLDVNEQFF
TRBJ1-1 | TRBV28 | . | 10 | . | TGTGCCAGTCGCGGCACTGAAGCTTTCTTT | CASRGTEAFF
TRBJ1-2 | TRBV19 | . | 15 | . | TGTGCCAGTAGTATCTCGGTCCGGAGTCGGAAGGGCTACACCTTC | CASSISVRSRKGYTF
TRBJ2-5 | TRBV28 | . | 18 | TRBD1 | TGTGCCAGCAGTTCACGTATTCTGGACAGGGGTATCCAAGAGACCCAGTACTTC | CASSSRILDRGIQETQYF
TRBJ2-7 | TRBV15 | . | 12 | . | TGTGCCACCAGCAGAGATACGGGGGAGCAGTACTTC | CATSRDTGEQYF
TRBJ1-2 | TRBV6-1 | . | 15 | . | TGTGCCAGCAGTGATGCCCCCGGCCTTGCAGGTGGCTACACCTTC | CASSDAPGLAGGYTF
TRBJ1-2 | TRBV20-1 | once | 11 | . | TGCAGTGCTAGAGATTCCTCGGGCTACACCTTC | CSARDSSGYTF
TRBJ2-2 | TRBV27 | . | 17 | TRBD2 | TGTGCCACCTGGGGACTAGCGGGAGTCGGTAACACCGGGGAGCTGTTTTTT | CATWGLAGVGNTGELFF
TRBJ2-7 | TRBV23-1 | medium-sized | 11 | . | TGCGCCAGCAGCCTCGGCTACGAGCAGTACTTC | CASSLGYEQYF
TRBJ1-5 | TRBV10-2 | . | 14 | . | TGCGCCAGCAGTGAACCAGGCCCGAATCAGCCCCAGCATTTT | CASSEPGPNQPQHF
TRBJ2-7 | TRBV19 | large | 15 | . | TGTGCCAGTAGTATTAGCTGGCAGGGCGTCTACGAGCAGTACTTC | CASSISWQGVYEQYF
TRBJ2-1 | TRBV7-9 | . | 14 | . | TGTGCCAGCAGCTTAGGGTTGGGACTCGATGAGCAGTTCTTC | CASSLGLGLDEQFF
TRBJ1-2 | TRBV30 | . | 14 | . | TGTGCCTGGGCCTCAGGGGCTGCTAACTATGGCTACACCTTC | CAWASGAANYGYTF
TRBJ2-1 | TRBV7-2 | . | 12 | . | TGTGCCAGCAGCTACGGGGGTGATGAGCAGTTCTTC | CASSYGGDEQFF
TRBJ1-4 | TRBV19 | . | 15 | . | TGTGCCAGTAGTCTCGAGGGCAGACTTAATGAAAAACTGTTTTTT | CASSLEGRLNEKLFF